Shown below are 20 T cell receptor beta chains from a single sample sequenced in a study of spatial heterogeneity in lung cancer. Time point here: sample taken at primary tumor resection. Tumor, nontumor lung or frozen PBMC supplied whole RNA that was sequenced unsorted. Each CDR3 protein gets one entry after TCRdb re-called the 5' RACE reads with MiXCR. The data hold 4,100 or so distinct CDR3 sequences, with over 20% observed a single time. The sequencing here drew on normal lung tissue next to the tumor, taken at surgery. The origin of the receptors is a female donor with early-stage non-small cell lung cancer.

This clonotype was seen many times. Found in a library prepared for alpha chains, this beta chain is an off-target read, and its abundance has little meaning. CDR3: CSASKFNEQFF. The CDR3 DNA follows: TGCAGTGCTAGTAAGTTCAATGAGCAGTTCTTC. The rearrangement links TRBV20-1 to TRBJ2-1, with D unresolved. The V gene's germline CDR1 is DFQATT and CDR2 SNEGSKA (reference sequence). Trimming removed 3 bases at V and 6 bases at J, with 6 bases between. The CDR3 has 11 residues.

By proportion, this clonotype is medium-sized. This beta chain is a stray read from a library made for alpha chains; its abundance is not meaningful. The chain recombines TRBV20-1 with TRBJ1-5; D is possibly TRBD1 (5 bases). The CDR3 spans 12 residues. The V and J ends lost 1 base and 5 bases respectively, with 6 bases between them. The germline CDR1 and CDR2 sequences are DFQATT and SNEGSKA (reference sequence). CDR3 protein: CSARVGDQPQHF. As DNA, the CDR3 is TGCAGTGCTAGAGTAGGGGATCAGCCCCAGCATTTT.

With regard to this clonotype: Because this beta chain is a stray read in a library intended to capture alpha chains, its abundance should not be given much weight. In DNA, the CDR3 is TGTGCCAGCAGTTACCCCCGGACAGGGGATTTCTCCTACGAGCAGTACTTC. Translated, it gives CASSYPRTGDFSYEQYF. V gene TRBV6-2 or TRBV6-3 combines with J gene TRBJ2-7; 9 bases align to TRBD1. The CDR3 covers 17 residues. Germline V gene lookup returns CDR1 MNHEY and CDR2 SVGEGT. The V gene end was trimmed by 2 bases and the J gene end by 0 bases; junction bases not matched to a gene: 8.

In its sample, this clonotype ranks as medium-sized (0.01 to 0.1%). This beta chain slipped into a library made for alpha chains as a stray read, so its size is not meaningful. The V call is TRBV9, the J call TRBJ2-7; D gene uncertain. CDR3 length equals 14 residues. Germline CDR1 and CDR2: SGDLS and YYNGEE. The germline V and J ends were trimmed by 4 bases and 3 bases, with 14 bases remaining between them. The CDR3 sequence: CASSPGQWGYEQYF. Written as DNA, the CDR3 is TGTGCCAGCAGCCCGGGTCAGTGGGGCTACGAGCAGTACTTC.

This clonotype is medium-sized within its sample. Being off target in a library aimed at alpha chains, this beta chain has a size of little meaning. The J gene is TRBJ2-5, the V gene TRBV7-3; 7 bases match TRBD1. Germline V gene data show CDR1 as SGHTA and CDR2 as FQGTGA. Trimming at V came to 5 bases and at J to 2 bases, leaving 11 bases not matched to a gene. The CDR3 contains 16 residues. CDR3 DNA sequence: TGTGCCAGCAGCGAAACCGGGACAGTTTATCAAGAGACCCAGTACTTC. Its protein product is CASSETGTVYQETQYF. The whole variable domain, remainder taken from reference TRBV7-3 and TRBJ2-5, is GAGVSQTPSNKVTEKGKYVELRCDPISGHTALYWYRQSLGQGPEFLIYFQGTGAADDSGLPNDRFFAVRPEGSVSTLKIQRTERGDSAVYLCASSETGTVYQETQYFGPGTRLLVL.

As concerns this clonotype: Because this beta chain is a stray read in a library intended to capture alpha chains, its abundance should not be given much weight. V gene TRBV18 combines with J gene TRBJ2-5; D may be TRBD1 (5 bases). This CDR3 spans 14 amino acids. CDR1 KGHSH and CDR2 LQKENI come from the germline V gene. V was trimmed by 2 bases and J by 1 base, leaving 8 bases between them. CDR3 bases: TGTGCCAGCTCACCAGTTGACAGCCAAGAGACCCAGTACTTC. Its translation is CASSPVDSQETQYF.

This clonotype ranks as medium-sized (0.01 to 0.1%). For a library built for alpha chains, this beta chain is a stray read; little rests on its size. The chain links TRBV7-9 to TRBJ1-1; D is unclear. The length of the CDR3 is 13 residues. The V end lost 5 bases, the J end lost 0 bases, and 7 bases lay between the germline ends. Looked up from germline, CDR1 is SEHNR and CDR2 is FQNEAQ (reference sequence). This CDR3 is CASSPSLNTEAFF. CDR3 bases: TGTGCCAGCAGCCCTTCACTGAACACTGAAGCTTTCTTT.

On this clonotype: With the library built for alpha chains, this beta chain is off target and its frequency is not meaningful. The chain employs TRBV20-1 and TRBJ2-2, with D tentatively TRBD1 (6 bases). V dropped 3 bases and J dropped 4 bases, with 12 bases sitting between them. CDR3 length equals 14 residues. Germline CDR1 is DFQATT and CDR2 is SNEGSKA (reference sequence). The CDR3 nucleotides read TGCAGTGCTAGTGACAGGCCCTCCACCGGGGAGCTGTTTTTT. Translating it yields CSASDRPSTGELFF.

Judged by abundance, this clonotype is medium-sized. A library made for alpha chains picked up this beta chain off target, so its size means little. The chain joins TRBV4-3 to TRBJ1-2; unclear D gene. Germline V lookup: CDR1 LGHNA, CDR2 YSLEER. CDR3 size: 12 residues. The V end was cut by 5 bases, the J end by 8 bases, with 12 bases between. The CDR3 nucleotides read TGCGCCAGCAGCATATCAGAAGGCGGCTACACCTTC. Amino acid sequence: CASSISEGGYTF.

This clonotype is medium-sized by share. The library was prepared for alpha chains; this beta chain is a stray read, so its frequency means little. The chain recombines TRBV20-1 with TRBJ2-7, with 7 bases matching TRBD2. V lost 2 bases and J lost 0; bases outside the gene matches: 4. The germline gives CDR1 DFQATT, CDR2 SNEGSKA (reference sequence). The CDR3 has 14 residues. The CDR3: CSARKLANSYEQYF. The DNA of the CDR3 is TGCAGTGCTAGAAAACTAGCGAACTCCTACGAGCAGTACTTC.

Concerning this clonotype: Because the library targeted alpha chains, this beta chain is an off-target read whose size means little. The rearrangement joins TRBV6-2 or TRBV6-3 to TRBJ2-4; 8 nucleotides line up with TRBD1. The junction had 0 bases not matched to a gene; V was cut back by 2 bases and J by 0 bases. There are 15 residues in the CDR3. CDR1 MNHEY and CDR2 SVGEGT come from the germline V gene. The CDR3 DNA reads as TGTGCCAGCAGTTACGGACAGGGAGCCAAAAACATTCAGTACTTC. This encodes CASSYGQGAKNIQYF.

In this sample, this clonotype turned up many times. With the library built for alpha chains, this beta chain is off target and its frequency is not meaningful. The V and J genes are TRBV3-1 and TRBJ1-1, with D uncertain. Germline V gives CDR1 LGHDT, CDR2 YNNKEL (reference sequence). With 8 bases removed from V and 6 bases from J, the gap between germline ends came to 10 bases. The CDR3 contains 11 residues. CDR3 DNA: TGTGCCAGCCATTTCGGTTCTGAAGCTTTCTTT. Amino acid sequence: CASHFGSEAFF.

In the case of this clonotype: Being off target in a library aimed at alpha chains, this beta chain has a size of little meaning. This chain uses TRBV4-3 with TRBJ2-3, with D possibly TRBD1 on 6 matching bases. This CDR3 has 14 amino acids. Germline V gene data show CDR1 as LGHNA and CDR2 as YSLEER. V was cut by 4 bases and J by 2 bases, with 10 bases left in between. The CDR3: CASSRTEITDTQYF. DNA for the CDR3: TGCGCCAGCAGCCGGACAGAGATCACAGATACGCAGTATTTT.

This clonotype qualifies as medium-sized. This beta chain is a stray sequence in a library constructed for alpha chains; its clone size is not meaningful. CDR3 in DNA: TGTGCCAGCAGCTTGGAGTGGAGCAATCAGCCCCAGCATTTT. Protein sequence: CASSLEWSNQPQHF. V usage is TRBV5-5 and J usage is TRBJ1-5; D is unclear. Germline-derived CDR1 and CDR2 are SGHKS and YYEKEE (reference sequence). This CDR3 has 14 amino acids. V was clipped by 0 bases and J by 1 base, with 5 bases between them.

This clonotype has a count of ten or more. Since the library was made to target alpha chains, this beta chain is a stray read and its abundance is not meaningful. This chain links TRBV12-3 or TRBV12-4 with TRBJ2-1, with 11 bases matching TRBD2. V was clipped by 0 bases and J by 8 bases; unmatched bases: 9. The CDR3 spans 17 residues. Here the CDR3 DNA reads TGTGCCAGCAGTTTAGCGACACTAGCGGGAGCGAGCGATGAGCAGTTCTTC. Translated, it gives CASSLATLAGASDEQFF.

This clonotype was seen only a few times. This beta chain came through as a stray read in a library set up for alpha chains, and its size says little. Here the CDR3 reads CASSYNGGNTEAFF. The CDR3 nucleotides are TGTGCCAGCAGTTACAATGGGGGAAACACTGAAGCTTTCTTT. The rearrangement uses TRBV6-6 and TRBJ1-1; D is perhaps TRBD1 (5 bases). Germline V lookup: CDR1 MNHNY, CDR2 SVGAGI (reference sequence). V lost 2 bases, J lost 2 bases, and 9 bases lay in between. This CDR3 is 14 amino acids long.

This clonotype counts as medium-sized. Being off target in a library aimed at alpha chains, this beta chain has a size of little meaning. This chain joins TRBV6-5 and TRBJ1-4; D gene unclear. The CDR3 runs 15 residues. Trimming removed 2 bases from V and 8 bases from J, with 15 bases in between. Germline CDR1 is MNHEY and CDR2 is SVGAGI. Written as DNA, the CDR3 is TGTGCCAGCAGTTACCGGGTCTCGAACAAGGAAAAACTGTTTTTT. Its translation: CASSYRVSNKEKLFF.

This clonotype was picked up many times. With the library built for alpha chains, this beta chain is off target and its frequency is not meaningful. The CDR3 DNA reads TGCGCCAGCAGCTTAAACCGGGACTTGGAGCAGTACTTC. Its protein product is CASSLNRDLEQYF. This chain uses TRBV5-1 with TRBJ2-7; a weak D match, TRBD2 (6 bases). This CDR3 is built from 13 residues. Germline CDR1 SGHRS, CDR2 YFSETQ. V lost 2 bases, J lost 7 bases, and 13 bases lay in between.

For this clonotype: This beta chain lies outside the target of a library built for alpha chains; its clone size means little. The chain combines TRBV10-3 with TRBJ2-7; 12 bases line up with TRBD1. V trimming: 2 bases; J trimming: 6 bases; junction bases outside the gene matches: 5. The CDR3 is made up of 15 amino acids. The V gene's germline CDR1 is ENHRY and CDR2 SYGVKD. This CDR3 is CAISERDRGPPEQYF. The CDR3 bases are TGTGCCATCAGTGAGCGGGACAGGGGGCCTCCCGAGCAGTACTTC.

With respect to this clonotype: A library prepared for alpha chains yielded this beta chain as an off-target read; its size is of little meaning. The chain is built from TRBV5-1 and TRBJ2-3; D remains ambiguous. Germline loops: CDR1 SGHRS, CDR2 YFSETQ. This CDR3 region has 15 residues. The V end lost 4 bases, the J end lost 3 bases, and 15 bases lay between the germline ends. The CDR3 region is CASSRTIDFTDTQYF. The DNA of the CDR3 is TGCGCCAGCAGCCGGACCATCGATTTTACAGATACGCAGTATTTT.